This T cell receptor (beta chain) appears in the sequencing data of a study of regulatory T cells in long-lasting Graves disease. On the study more broadly: Antithyroid drugs had been given to newly diagnosed Graves' patients for under 3 months.

Germline lookup yields CDR1 SGHRS and CDR2 YFSETQ. Trimming took 3 bases from V and 2 from J; bases not matched to a gene: 4. This CDR3 is built from 15 residues. Construction of the TCR beta libraries employed iRepertoire HTBI primers in conjunction with Arm-PCR of CDR3 regions. TCRdb processed the multiplex PCR reads anew with MiXCR; each CDR3 protein has one entry. The sample comprises about 320,000 distinct CDR3 sequences, 15% to 20% of which are singletons, and more than 30% rests with the top ten. Notes on this clonotype: Its antigen is currently unknown.

General study findings and limits: Newly diagnosed Graves' patients exceeded persistent ones in TCR diversity.

As to time point: newly diagnosed GD, antithyroid drugs for less than 3 months. RNA from PBMCs was the source of the TCR library. Diagnosis followed American Thyroid Association guidelines for Graves' disease. This TCR was recovered from a female donor with Graves disease. This rearrangement joins TRBV5-1 to TRBJ2-3; 9 nucleotides match TRBD2. This sample comprised peripheral blood mononuclear cells (PBMCs), obtained at new diagnosis, from a patient treated with antithyroid drugs. The CDR3 protein is CASSSLAGSTDTQYF. The CDR3 region has the DNA TGCGCCAGCAGCTCCCTAGCGGGATCCACAGATACGCAGTATTTT.